This T cell receptor beta chain was identified during a study of T cell repertoires in cytomegalovirus infection. Study at large: Public TCR beta signatures marked donors with CMV infection and the matching HLA.

For this clonotype: Its specificity is unknown.

Study-level results: HLA-C-restricted CMV-specific TCR beta clonotypes prevailed in the ex vivo response. Totalled public TCR beta family frequency picked out people who carried CMV plus the relevant HLA.

Germline values: CDR1 DFQATT, CDR2 SNEGSKA (reference sequence). With 0 bases removed from V and 1 base from J, the gap between germline ends came to 18 bases. The CDR3 consists of 17 residues. TCRdb analysed the reads with MiXCR anew, one entry per CDR3 protein. The sample shows 200,000 to 250,000 distinct CDR3 sequences, over 20% of them seen only once. This TCR was recovered from a human donor in good health (CMV status not recorded). Some clones in this sample may be carry-over from other donors' samples. The chain combines TRBV20-1 with TRBJ1-1, with no clear D. The sample comprised CD8+ T cells from PBMCs. In DNA form, the CDR3 reads TGCAGTGCTAGAGATTCTGGCAGGCCAACATGGAACACTGAAGCTTTCTTT. Protein: CSARDSGRPTWNTEAFF.